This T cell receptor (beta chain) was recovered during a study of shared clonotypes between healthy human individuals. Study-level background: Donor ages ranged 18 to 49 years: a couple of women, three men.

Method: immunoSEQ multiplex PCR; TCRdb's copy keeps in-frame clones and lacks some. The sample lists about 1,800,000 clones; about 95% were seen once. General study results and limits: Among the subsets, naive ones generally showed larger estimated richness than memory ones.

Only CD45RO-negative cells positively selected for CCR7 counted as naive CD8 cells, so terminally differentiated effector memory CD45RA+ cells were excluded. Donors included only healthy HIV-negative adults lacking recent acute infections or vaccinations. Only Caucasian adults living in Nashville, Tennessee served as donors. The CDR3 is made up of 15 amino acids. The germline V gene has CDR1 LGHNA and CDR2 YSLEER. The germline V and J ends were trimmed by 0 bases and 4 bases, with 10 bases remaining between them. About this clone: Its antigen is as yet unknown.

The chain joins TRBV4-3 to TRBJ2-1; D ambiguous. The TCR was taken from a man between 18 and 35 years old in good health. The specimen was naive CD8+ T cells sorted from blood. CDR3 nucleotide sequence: TGCGCCAGCAGCCAAGATTTTGGGGAATACAATGAGCAGTTCTTC. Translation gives CASSQDFGEYNEQFF.